This T cell receptor beta chain emerged from a study of beta chain features in type 1 diabetes (dated by TCRdb to between 2017 and 2018). About the investigation overall: No differences in mean age, gender distribution, total cell number or subset yield were found between patients and healthy donors. In the study, recently diagnosed type 1 diabetes patients and matched healthy donors were compared on the TCRB repertoires of their sorted circulating CD4+ T cell subsets. A total of about 99,000,000 sorted cells were examined across all samples, and RNA yield correlated strongly with the number of cells per subset. Regulatory and stem cell-like memory subsets were isolated from only 8 patients and 8 healthy donors, whereas naive and central memory subsets came from all 30 or so donors.

This clone was observed a few times. This receptor's antigen is unknown. The sample holds no much larger clone one base away, and base qualities are not on file. Study-wide findings and limitations: In all four CD4+ subsets, TCRB CDR3 length was moderately but significantly shorter in type 1 diabetes patients. Because small numbers of individuals were included in the HLA sub-analyses, any influence of HLA type on TCRB rearrangement was left unresolved. The naive, central memory and regulatory TCRB repertoires appeared to resemble one another more closely among patients than among healthy donors. Because cDNA rather than genomic DNA was sequenced, highly expressing activated cells could have been over-represented, although no difference in activation and CD3 levels was found between groups. PCR might favor shorter templates, but patient and control samples were amplified and corrected together, so any skew would affect both groups equally. Fewer insertions and more nucleotide deletions at VDJ recombination sites were observed in patients with type 1 diabetes, implying thymic rearrangement abnormalities.

The entire isolated RNA was reverse transcribed using the High Capacity cDNA Reverse Transcription Kit, and thus expressed TCRB transcripts were sequenced. Deep immunoSEQ sequencing was applied to naive, central memory and regulatory T cell samples, giving an average of around 3.4 million total reads per sample. After sorted cells were lysed in RLT buffer, RNA was extracted with DNase-treated RNeasy Micro or Mini kits, with the choice depending on cell number. To prevent cross-contamination, each cell subset was processed individually, whereas patient and healthy donor samples were processed jointly. Using the immunoSEQ multiplex PCR, TCRB sequences were amplified from cDNA into 87-bp fragments spanning the CDR3 region. The amplicons were sequenced using the Illumina HiSeq platform. The authors' analysis ran thus. PCR bias was computationally corrected using synthetic template baselines, reads within Hamming distance 2 were collapsed, and singletons that could not be merged were discarded. Reads were aligned against IMGT so that V, D and J genes, CDR3 length and insertions or deletions at six rearrangement sites could be assigned. Within each subset, clonotype counts were normalized to sorted cell number, and only after that were true diversity and Gini coefficients computed with the tcR R package. The overlap coefficient, calculated on TCRB nucleotide sequences, was used to measure repertoire sharing. In its TCRdb copy, this immuneACCESS table keeps in-frame sequences only and misses some clones. Where compared with another copy, unresolved V genes explain less than half of these, and the others have no known cause. That table furnishes V, J and clone size, whereas the DNA furnished D and trimming. The sample yields around 70,000 clones; nearly 50% were counted once. The top ten clones comprise roughly 0.65% of the sample.

The CDR3 numbers 16 residues from cysteine through phenylalanine. Here the CDR3 DNA is all that survives: 48 bases in frame from base 1. Trimming costs V 5 bases and J 1 base, and their ends lie 16 bases apart. CDR1 and CDR2, looked up from the germline V gene (reference sequence), are SEHNR and FQNEAQ. Each donor gave one peripheral blood draw, averaging roughly 0.11 L, which was collected into heparinised tubes. A BD FACSAria II was used to sort naive, central memory, regulatory and stem cell-like memory CD4+ T cells with a panel that included CD45RO, CCR7, CD25, CD127, CD95 and CD27. Every sorted population had a purity above 95%. PBMCs were isolated right away by Lymphoprep density gradient centrifugation and were stained directly, without culture. To minimize batch effects, samples were stained and sorted in pairs, one healthy donor with one patient per experiment.

The sequence joins TRBV7-9 to TRBJ2-3, and possibly TRBD2, on 6 matching bases. Sequencing was carried out using central memory CD4+ T cells from blood. The receptor was derived from a man aged 25 to 40 with type 1 diabetes. The encoded CDR3 is CASSPSGEVRTDTQYF. The nucleotides are TGTGCCAGCAGCCCCTCGGGGGAGGTTCGCACAGATACGCAGTATTTT.